The sequence of this T cell receptor beta chain was determined in a study of cytomegalovirus exposure and HLA in healthy donors. The study's findings and limits: CMV antigen specificity was confirmed in vitro for a few CMV-associated chains.

PCR involved 60 Vbeta and 13 Jbeta primers. Measured with immunoSEQ multiplex PCR; TCRdb has only the in-frame clones, and not every one. The sample yields 160,000 or so clones, roughly 80% seen once. This CDR3 region has 15 residues. After removal of 4 bases from V and 2 bases from J, the junction contained 4 bases not matched to a gene. Per the germline V gene, CDR1 is ENHRY and CDR2 is SYGVKD. This clone appeared a few times. Its antigen is unknown. The V call is TRBV10-3, the J call TRBJ2-2; 7 nucleotides agree with TRBD2. The receptor was isolated from a middle-aged man in good health and CMV-seronegative. Sequencing was done on a sample of PBMCs. CDR3 sequence reads: CAISGEGKNTGELFF. The CDR3 DNA is TGTGCCATCAGTGGGGAGGGGAAAAACACCGGGGAGCTGTTTTTT.